Shown below are 19 T cell receptor beta chains from a single sample sequenced in a study of CD8 T cells in ankylosing spondylitis. TCRdb recomputed calls from the 5' RACE reads with MiXCR, one row per CDR3 protein. The sample records 250,000 or so distinct CDR3 sequences, 24% being singletons. Sequenced sample: blood, either unsorted or a sorted T cell fraction (not recorded which). These receptors came from a male donor with ankylosing spondylitis or in good health (not recorded which).

In this sample, this clonotype turned up a few times. The gene calls are TRBV20-1 and TRBJ2-3; tentative D call: TRBD2 (5 bases). CDR1 is DFQATT and CDR2 is SNEGSKA in the germline V gene (reference sequence). CDR3 length: 14 amino acids. V was clipped by 0 bases and J by 4 bases, with 11 bases between them. CDR3 bases: TGCAGTGCTAGAGAGGGTGGACTCTCAGATACGCAGTATTTT. Translation gives CSAREGGLSDTQYF.

This rearrangement joins TRBV20-1 to TRBJ2-1; 8 bases map to TRBD2. J gave up 2 bases and V 6 bases, and 6 bases lay outside the gene matches. Germline CDR1 reads DFQATT; CDR2 reads SNEGSKA (reference sequence). The length of the CDR3 is 14 residues. The CDR3, as DNA: TGCAGTGCAACAGCGGGGGCGGCCTACAATGAGCAGTTCTTC. This translates into CSATAGAAYNEQFF.

This clonotype has just a few counts. V is TRBV27 and J is TRBJ1-5; D remains ambiguous. The CDR3 length is 13 residues. Germline V gene data show CDR1 as MNHEY and CDR2 as SMNVEV (reference sequence). Trimming took off 2 bases at V and 4 bases at J, with 6 bases between the two ends. The DNA for the CDR3 is TGTGCCAGCAGTTTAGAGGAGAATCAGCCCCAGCATTTT. Amino acid sequence: CASSLEENQPQHF.

The chain joins TRBV7-9 to TRBJ2-2; D gene unclear. The CDR3 consists of 13 residues. Germline V gene lookup returns CDR1 SEHNR and CDR2 FQNEAQ (reference sequence). V was cut by 5 bases and J by 7 bases, with 11 bases left in between. CDR3 region: CASSRGVGGELFF. The CDR3 DNA sequence: TGTGCCAGCAGCCGAGGCGTGGGCGGGGAGCTGTTTTTT. The full variable domain, rest sourced from reference TRBV7-9 and TRBJ2-2, is DTGVSQNPRHKITKRGQNVTFRCDPISEHNRLYWYRQTLGQGPEFLTYFQNEAQLEKSRLLSDRFSAERPKGSFSTLEIQRTEQGDSAMYLCASSRGVGGELFFGEGSRLTVL.

There are many counts of this clonotype. The V and J genes are TRBV11-2 and TRBJ2-3; TRBD2 matches at 13 bases. V was pared by 5 bases and J by 6 bases, with 8 bases of the junction left unmatched. Per germline, CDR1 SGHAT and CDR2 FQNNGV. This CDR3 spans 16 amino acids. The CDR3 DNA reads as TGTGCCAGCAGCCCTTTGACTAGCGGGGGGCCTGATACGCAGTATTTT. Its translation is CASSPLTSGGPDTQYF.

This clonotype was counted a few times. This rearrangement joins TRBV20-1 to TRBJ2-1, with 10 bases that match TRBD2. Germline-derived CDR1 and CDR2 are DFQATT and SNEGSKA (reference sequence). V lost 5 bases, J lost 12 bases, and 16 bases stayed unmatched. The CDR3 has 15 residues. The chain's CDR3 is CSAPRNPSGGGGQFF. The CDR3 DNA is TGCAGTGCTCCCAGGAACCCTAGCGGGGGCGGGGGGCAGTTCTTC.

The gene calls are TRBV12-3 or TRBV12-4 and TRBJ2-3; a possible D gene is TRBD2 (5 bases). V lost 4 bases to trimming and J lost 4 bases, with 9 bases between them. This CDR3 comprises 13 residues. DNA for the CDR3: TGTGCCAGCAGTTCCCTAGCAGCAGATACGCAGTATTTT. Protein product: CASSSLAADTQYF.

This clonotype was recorded many times. This chain connects TRBV29-1 to TRBJ2-7, with unresolved D. Germline V lookup: CDR1 SQVTM, CDR2 ANQGSEA. CDR3 length: 12 residues. V was shortened by 6 bases and J by 8 bases, with 17 bases between the two germline ends. CDR3 region: CSVAGPDRQQYF. CDR3 DNA sequence: TGCAGCGTGGCAGGTCCGGATCGACAGCAGTACTTC.

This clonotype was seen only once. The chain's CDR3 is CASSHGPVHEQFF. Written as DNA, the CDR3 is TGTGCCAGCAGCCACGGACCGGTCCATGAGCAGTTCTTC. The V and J genes are TRBV7-3 and TRBJ2-1; no clear D. Trimming left V 5 bases short and J 8 bases short, with 13 bases between. The germline V gene encodes CDR1 SGHTA and CDR2 FQGTGA. The CDR3 covers 13 residues.

This clonotype was recorded only once. The chain has TRBV5-6 and TRBJ1-2; D gene uncertain. The CDR3 has 15 residues. Germline V lookup: CDR1 SGHDT, CDR2 YYEEEE. V was shortened by 2 bases and J by 4 bases, with 15 bases between the two germline ends. CDR3 protein: CASSFRVSKFYGYTF. CDR3 DNA: TGTGCCAGCAGCTTCCGGGTCTCGAAATTCTATGGCTACACCTTC. Complete variable domain (other parts from reference TRBV5-6 and TRBJ1-2): DAGVTQSPTHLIKTRGQQVTLRCSPKSGHDTVSWYQQALGQGPQFIFQYYEEEERQRGNFPDRFSGHQFPNYSSELNVNALLLGDSALYLCASSFRVSKFYGYTFGSGTRLTVV.

This clonotype came up many times. The J gene is TRBJ2-5, the V gene TRBV20-1; D possibly corresponds to TRBD1 (6 bases). The germline CDR1 and CDR2 sequences are DFQATT and SNEGSKA (reference sequence). The CDR3 runs 13 residues. V gave up 5 bases and J gave up 0 bases, with 10 bases separating them. This CDR3 reads CSAEGTYQETQYF. DNA for the CDR3: TGCAGTGCTGAAGGGACATACCAAGAGACCCAGTACTTC.

This clonotype occurred many times. The chain joins TRBV6-6 to TRBJ1-5; D gene unclear. The CDR3 runs 12 residues. Deletions cut 5 bases from V and 5 bases from J, with 7 bases between. Germline CDR1 MNHNY, CDR2 SVGAGI (reference sequence). CDR3 nucleotides: TGTGCCAGCAGTGGGGTGGATCAGCCCCAGCATTTT. This gives the protein CASSGVDQPQHF.

The chain has TRBV2 and TRBJ2-7, with TRBD2 identical over 7 bases. The J segment lost 2 bases and the V segment lost 10 bases, leaving 8 bases of the junction unmatched. The germline V gene has CDR1 SNHLY and CDR2 FYNNEI. CDR3 size: 13 residues. This chain's CDR3 is CAIAIGRPYEQYF. CDR3 sequence (DNA): TGTGCCATCGCAATCGGGAGGCCCTACGAGCAGTACTTC.

V and J are TRBV20-1 and TRBJ2-5; D is undetermined. CDR1 is DFQATT and CDR2 is SNEGSKA in the germline V gene (reference sequence). V lost 1 base and J lost 0, with 6 bases in between. The CDR3 totals 13 residues. CDR3 DNA: TGCAGTGCTAGAGCCCAGTACCAAGAGACCCAGTACTTC. It translates to CSARAQYQETQYF.

This chain joins TRBV20-1 and TRBJ2-7, with D unclear. V was trimmed by 6 bases and J by 7 bases, leaving 25 bases between them. The CDR3 totals 15 residues. Looked up from germline, CDR1 is DFQATT and CDR2 is SNEGSKA (reference sequence). CDR3 DNA sequence: TGCAGTGCCCCGCCCCCCAAGCGCTGGGGTGGGGAGCAGTACTTC. Protein: CSAPPPKRWGGEQYF.

This clonotype has ten or more counts. The chain links TRBV9 to TRBJ2-1; D might be TRBD1 (5 bases). Germline V lookup: CDR1 SGDLS, CDR2 YYNGEE. This CDR3 is built from 18 residues. V was shortened by 4 bases and J by 0 bases, with 20 bases between the two germline ends. For the CDR3, the DNA is TGTGCCAGCAGCTTATATGGGATGGACAAGAGCTCCTACAATGAGCAGTTCTTC. Translated, it gives CASSLYGMDKSSYNEQFF.

This clonotype showed up just once. J is TRBJ2-7 and V is TRBV5-6; D uncertain. CDR3 length equals 13 residues. Trimming pared 7 bases from V and 3 bases from J, leaving 14 bases between. CDR1 and CDR2 (germline): SGHDT, YYEEEE. The CDR3 here is CASGAGPNYEQYF. CDR3 nucleotides: TGTGCCAGCGGAGCTGGACCAAACTACGAGCAGTACTTC.

This clonotype showed up many times. The chain is built from TRBV10-3 and TRBJ2-3; 9 nucleotides match TRBD2. Germline CDR1 ENHRY, CDR2 SYGVKD. Trimming cost V 7 bases and J 6 bases; bases outside gene matches: 11. CDR3 length: 15 residues. CDR3 protein: CAITSGGGAEDTQYF. CDR3 bases: TGTGCCATCACCAGCGGCGGGGGGGCGGAGGATACGCAGTATTTT.

The chain carries TRBV6-4 and TRBJ1-5, with unresolved D. The CDR3 loop spans 13 amino acids. Trimming removed 5 bases from V and 7 bases from J, with 12 bases in between. Germline lookup yields CDR1 MRHNA and CDR2 SNTAGT. In nucleotides, the CDR3 is TGTGCCAGCAGTACGGACCACGGGCAGCCCCAGCATTTT. Translating it yields CASSTDHGQPQHF.